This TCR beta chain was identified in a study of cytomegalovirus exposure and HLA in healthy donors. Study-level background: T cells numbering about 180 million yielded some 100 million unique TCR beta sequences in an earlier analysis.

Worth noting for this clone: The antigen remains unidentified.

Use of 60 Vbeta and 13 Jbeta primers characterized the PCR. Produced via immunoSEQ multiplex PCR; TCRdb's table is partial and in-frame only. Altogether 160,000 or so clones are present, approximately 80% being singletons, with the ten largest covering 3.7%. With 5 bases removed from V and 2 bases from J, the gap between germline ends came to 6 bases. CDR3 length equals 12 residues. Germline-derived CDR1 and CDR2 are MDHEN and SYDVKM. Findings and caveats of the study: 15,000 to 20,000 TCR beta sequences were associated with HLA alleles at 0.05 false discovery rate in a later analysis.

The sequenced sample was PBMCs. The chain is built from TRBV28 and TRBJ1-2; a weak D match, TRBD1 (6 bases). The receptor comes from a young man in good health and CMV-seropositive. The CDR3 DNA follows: TGTGCCAGCAGTGGACAGAACTATGGCTACACCTTC. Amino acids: CASSGQNYGYTF.